This paragraph covers one T cell receptor (beta chain) sequence. This record comes from a study of blood T cell repertoires in COVID-19. Study-level information: Material from acute and convalescent COVID-19 was sourced from the United States, Italy and Spain. From T cells, B-cell-depleted T cells, or PBMCs came the material, which was cDNA or gDNA.

Authors' methods: Quantification of nucleated cells was approximated via reference gene primer amplification. Sequencing used immunoSEQ multiplex PCR; TCRdb keeps in-frame clones, though not all of them. The V and J calls and clone size come from that table; D and trimming were worked out from the DNA. The sample has over 150,000 clones; about 89% are singletons. The V end lost 0 bases, the J end lost 3 bases, and 12 bases lay between the germline ends. Looked up from germline, CDR1 is LGHNA and CDR2 is YSLEER. The length of the CDR3 is 16 residues. Input material: peripheral blood. This TCR was recovered from a man over 45 with acute or convalescent COVID-19. V gene TRBV4-3 combines with J gene TRBJ2-1; D is possibly TRBD1 (5 bases). The CDR3 is CASSQELGEDYNEQFF. The CDR3 DNA sequence: TGCGCCAGCAGCCAAGAGTTAGGGGAAGACTACAATGAGCAGTTCTTC.